This T cell receptor (beta chain) was captured in a study of blood T cells in healthy people across ages. Samples each yielded at least 5.5 micrograms of total RNA. Whole-study results and caveats: Long-lived and aged donors differed, with more naive CD4+ cells and higher diversity in the long-lived. With age, beta diversity per million T cells declined roughly linearly, significantly by 30 to 40.

For the second PCR, which ran for about 7 to 11 cycles, a sample-barcoded 5' primer and a J-beta primer mix were used. TCRdb redid the calling of the 5' RACE reads with MiXCR, one entry per CDR3 protein. The table lists over 550,000 distinct CDR3 sequences, about 30% of them singletons, with 15% to 18% in the top ten. The ends were cut back, 4 bases at V and 13 bases at J, with 22 bases in the middle. This CDR3 spans 14 amino acids. From germline, CDR1 is GTSNPN and CDR2 SVGIG (reference sequence). This clonotype occurred a few times. What it recognizes is unknown. The specimen sequenced was blood. This clonotype was obtained from a woman at least 80 years old in good health. The V call is TRBV30, the J call TRBJ1-4; the D is unclear. CDR3 sequence: CAWTRVSGVHGLFF. In DNA, the CDR3 is TGTGCCTGGACTAGGGTTTCAGGCGTACATGGACTGTTTTTT.